This T cell receptor beta chain was sequenced in a study of shared clonotypes between healthy human individuals. Losses at the gene ends were 1 base for V and 0 bases for J; bases not matched to a gene: 12. The CDR3 is made up of 20 amino acids. Germline V gives CDR1 LNHDA, CDR2 SQIVND (reference sequence). TCRdb's table, derived via immunoSEQ multiplex PCR, lists solely in-frame clones and lacks some. The sample lists 2,100,000 or so clones, approximately 94% occurring once. The healthy adult donors were HIV-negative and reported no recent acute infections or vaccinations. The J gene is TRBJ2-1, the V gene TRBV19, with 10 bases fitting TRBD2. This TCR came from a young man in good health. The sample comprised naive CD4+ T cells sorted from blood. Stated subset: CD45RA+ positively selected. The CDR3 spells CASSIGPAGGPRSSYNEQFF. The CDR3 nucleotides are TGTGCCAGTAGTATAGGTCCAGCGGGAGGGCCTCGGAGCTCCTACAATGAGCAGTTCTTC.